These 25 T cell receptor beta chains originate from one sample sequenced in a study of T cell responses to AZD1222 COVID-19 vaccine. TCRdb keeps only in-frame clones here, not all; method: immunoSEQ multiplex PCR. The sample consists of over 85,000 clones, 87% of them appearing once. The source was peripheral blood, collected on day 0 of AZD1222 vaccination. The receptors come from an adult in good health.

This clone was counted a single time. This chain links TRBV19 with TRBJ2-7; TRBD2 matches 9 bases. V lost 5 bases, J lost 3 bases, and 11 bases stayed unmatched. Germline V lookup: CDR1 LNHDA, CDR2 SQIVND (reference sequence). CDR3 size: 16 residues. This CDR3 is CASSGPGTSKGYEQYF. CDR3 nucleotide sequence: TGTGCCAGTAGTGGGCCCGGGACTAGCAAAGGCTACGAGCAGTACTTC.

The rearrangement uses TRBV5-1 and TRBJ2-7, with TRBD2 matching 10 bases. V shed 3 bases, J shed 10 bases, and the junction held 10 bases outside the gene matches. Germline V gene lookup returns CDR1 SGHRS and CDR2 YFSETQ. The length of the CDR3 is 14 residues. The CDR3 protein is CASSSTSGIGLQYF. CDR3 bases: TGCGCCAGCAGCTCCACTAGCGGGATAGGTCTACAGTACTTC.

The J gene is TRBJ1-5, the V gene TRBV2, with D uncertain. Deletions cut 2 bases from V and 7 bases from J, with 12 bases between. This CDR3 has 14 amino acids. CDR1 SNHLY and CDR2 FYNNEI come from the germline V gene. The CDR3 coding sequence is TGTGCCAGCAGTGAACACGGGGTAGAACAGCCCCAGCATTTT. This translates into CASSEHGVEQPQHF.

The chain recombines TRBV6-6 with TRBJ2-1; 8 bases fit TRBD1. This CDR3 has 15 amino acids. V trimming: 3 bases; J trimming: 7 bases; junction bases outside the gene matches: 8. In germline, CDR1 is MNHNY, CDR2 SVGAGI (reference sequence). In DNA form, the CDR3 reads TGTGCCAGCAGTTATTACGAGACAGGGGATAATGAGCAGTTCTTC. This sequence encodes CASSYYETGDNEQFF.

The chain carries TRBV5-6 and TRBJ1-2, with 8 bases aligning to TRBD1. In germline, CDR1 is SGHDT, CDR2 YYEEEE. J gave up 7 bases and V 0 bases, and 5 bases lay outside the gene matches. The CDR3 is made up of 14 amino acids. The CDR3 reads CASSLGGQGRGYTF. Written as DNA, the CDR3 is TGTGCCAGCAGCTTGGGTGGACAGGGACGTGGCTACACCTTC. The whole variable domain, filled in from reference TRBV5-6 and TRBJ1-2, reads DAGVTQSPTHLIKTRGQQVTLRCSPKSGHDTVSWYQQALGQGPQFIFQYYEEEERQRGNFPDRFSGHQFPNYSSELNVNALLLGDSALYLCASSLGGQGRGYTFGSGTRLTVV.

The V call is TRBV28, the J call TRBJ1-1; tentatively, D is TRBD1 (5 bases). The CDR3 runs 12 residues. Deletions cut 7 bases from V and 10 bases from J, with 16 bases between. Germline CDR1 is MDHEN and CDR2 is SYDVKM. DNA of the CDR3: TGTGCCAGCACTCAGGGTTTTTTTGGAGCTTTCTTT. Encoded protein: CASTQGFFGAFF.

A single count supports this clone. The chain employs TRBV3-1 (or the pseudogene TRBV3-2) and TRBJ2-1; 14 bases are shared with TRBD2. The germline V gene has CDR1 LGHDT and CDR2 YNNKEL (reference sequence). The CDR3 is 17 amino acids. The J segment lost 7 bases and the V segment lost 4 bases, leaving 9 bases of the junction unmatched. Here the CDR3 DNA reads TGTGCCAGCAGCCGACCGACTAGCGGGGGGGCGGGAAATGAGCAGTTCTTC. Protein: CASSRPTSGGAGNEQFF.

The CDR3 region has the DNA TGTGCCAGCAGCTCTAAAACCAAGCAGTACTTC. The encoded protein is CASSSKTKQYF. The V gene is TRBV7-8, the J gene TRBJ2-7; D is ambiguous. The V end lost 4 bases, the J end lost 8 bases, and 9 bases lay between the germline ends. The germline V gene encodes CDR1 SGHVS and CDR2 FQNEAQ. The CDR3 totals 11 residues.

This clone showed up just a few times. V and J are TRBV14 and TRBJ2-6; D is undetermined. Germline CDR1 and CDR2: SGHDN and FVKESK. V was trimmed by 3 bases and J by 0 bases, leaving 3 bases between them. The CDR3 consists of 14 residues. The CDR3: CASSQSSGANVLTF. The CDR3 DNA sequence: TGTGCCAGCAGCCAGTCCTCTGGGGCCAACGTCCTGACTTTC.

The CDR3 DNA sequence: TGTGCTAGTGGTTTGGAGGGACTAGCGGCTAGCAATGAGCAGTTCTTC. It specifies CASGLEGLAASNEQFF. The chain links TRBV12-5 to TRBJ2-1; 11 bases are shared with TRBD2. Germline loops: CDR1 LGHNT, CDR2 FRNRAP. The V segment lost 1 base and the J segment 6 bases; nucleotides outside the gene matches: 5. CDR3 length equals 16 residues.

The chain carries TRBV9 and TRBJ2-7; a possible D gene is TRBD2 (6 bases). The germline V gene has CDR1 SGDLS and CDR2 YYNGEE. Trimming shortened V by 1 base and J by 3 bases, and 11 bases separated the two germline ends. The CDR3 has 14 amino acids. The CDR3 reads CASSVQGGFYEQYF. In DNA, the CDR3 is TGTGCCAGCAGCGTACAGGGAGGATTCTACGAGCAGTACTTC.

The chain recombines TRBV19 with TRBJ1-2; TRBD1 aligns across 10 bases. Germline V gives CDR1 LNHDA, CDR2 SQIVND (reference sequence). CDR3 size: 13 residues. With V trimmed by 6 bases and J by 8 bases, 6 bases remained unmatched. The CDR3 reads CASSGQGVGGYTF. The CDR3 region has the DNA TGTGCCAGTAGCGGACAGGGGGTGGGCGGCTACACCTTC.

This clone was seen more than once but under ten times. The chain combines TRBV11-2 with TRBJ1-4, with D hard to call. CDR1 and CDR2 (germline): SGHAT, FQNNGV. The CDR3 runs to 13 residues. Trimming took 5 bases from V and 5 from J, leaving 9 bases between them. The CDR3 sequence is CASSPGLNEKLFF. CDR3 coding DNA: TGTGCCAGCAGCCCGGGGTTAAATGAAAAACTGTTTTTT.

The J gene is TRBJ2-5, the V gene TRBV15, with 15 bases identical to TRBD2. V dropped 5 bases and J dropped 4; count of bases not matched to a gene: 11. CDR1 is LNHNV and CDR2 is YYDKDF in the germline V gene (reference sequence). The CDR3 contains 18 residues. CDR3 bases: TGTGCCACCAGCCGAGGGACTAGCGGGGGGCCGGCAAGAGAGACCCAGTACTTC. Amino acids: CATSRGTSGGPARETQYF.

V and J are TRBV11-2 and TRBJ2-3; TRBD1 matches at 8 bases. The germline gives CDR1 SGHAT, CDR2 FQNNGV. This CDR3 region has 18 residues. J lost 3 bases, V lost 0 bases, and 11 bases had no gene match. CDR3 DNA sequence: TGTGCCAGCAGCTTAGACGAATTGGCAGGGGGCGGAACAGATACGCAGTATTTT. Translating gives CASSLDELAGGGTDTQYF. Based on the CDR3 plus reference TRBV11-2 and TRBJ2-3, the full variable domain is EAGVAQSPRYKIIEKRQSVAFWCNPISGHATLYWYQQILGQGPKLLIQFQNNGVVDDSQLPKDRFSAERLKGVDSTLKIQPAKLEDSAVYLCASSLDELAGGGTDTQYFGPGTRLTVL.

The chain uses TRBV28 and TRBJ1-4, with D maybe TRBD1 (6 bases). The CDR3 loop spans 15 amino acids. Trimming cost V 7 bases and J 5 bases, with 17 bases left between them. CDR1 is MDHEN and CDR2 is SYDVKM in the germline V gene. The CDR3 here is CASTDGGRQNEKLFF. In nucleotides, the CDR3 is TGTGCCAGCACAGACGGGGGGCGACAGAATGAAAAACTGTTTTTT.

The J gene is TRBJ2-4, the V gene TRBV29-1, with TRBD1 matching over 8 bases. The CDR3 runs to 15 residues. After removal of 5 bases from V and 1 base from J, the junction contained 7 bases not matched to a gene. Germline-derived CDR1 and CDR2 are SQVTM and ANQGSEA. The DNA of the CDR3 is TGCAGCGTTCTTAGGAGACAGGGGGCCAAAAACATTCAGTACTTC. It specifies CSVLRRQGAKNIQYF.

This chain connects TRBV15 to TRBJ1-4, with 7 positions matching TRBD1. The germline CDR1 and CDR2 sequences are LNHNV and YYDKDF (reference sequence). Trimming removed 0 bases from V and 7 bases from J; junction bases left unmatched: 8. CDR3 length: 16 residues. The CDR3 DNA reads as TGTGCCACCAGCAGAGATCCCGGGACAGCTATTGAAAAACTGTTTTTT. Translation: CATSRDPGTAIEKLFF.

This rearrangement joins TRBV9 to TRBJ2-7; TRBD1 matches at 12 bases. The CDR3 loop spans 15 amino acids. CDR1 and CDR2 (germline): SGDLS, YYNGEE. J was trimmed by 2 bases and V by 3 bases; bases with no gene match: 3. In DNA, the CDR3 is TGTGCCAGCAGCGAGAGGGACAGGGGGCCCTACGAGCAGTACTTC. It encodes CASSERDRGPYEQYF. Complete variable domain (other parts from reference TRBV9 and TRBJ2-7): DSGVTQTPKHLITATGQRVTLRCSPRSGDLSVYWYQQSLDQGLQFLIQYYNGEERAKGNILERFSAQQFPDLHSELNLSSLELGDSALYFCASSERDRGPYEQYFGPGTRLTVT.

The chain carries TRBV6-1 and TRBJ1-4; 7 positions agree with TRBD1. The CDR3 runs to 16 residues. Per germline, CDR1 MNHNS and CDR2 SASEGT. V shed 2 bases, J shed 1 base, and the junction held 4 bases outside the gene matches. The CDR3, as DNA: TGTGCCAGCAGTGAATCGACAGGGATAACTAATGAAAAACTGTTTTTT. It is translated as CASSESTGITNEKLFF.

This clone was observed once. The chain couples TRBV3-1 (or the pseudogene TRBV3-2) to TRBJ1-2; possible D gene TRBD1, 5 bases. Germline V CDR1 and CDR2: LGHDT, YNNKEL (reference sequence). The germline V and J ends were trimmed by 0 bases and 8 bases, with 16 bases remaining between them. The CDR3 consists of 15 residues. As DNA, the CDR3 is TGTGCCAGCAGCCAAGATATGGCTGGGGCCCGAGGCTACACCTTC. Translating it yields CASSQDMAGARGYTF.

J is TRBJ2-1 and V is TRBV10-1; 8 nucleotides align to TRBD2. Losses at the gene ends were 3 bases for V and 5 bases for J; bases not matched to a gene: 6. CDR3 length equals 15 residues. Germline V gene lookup returns CDR1 WNHNN and CDR2 SYGVQD (reference sequence). CDR3 sequence reads: CASSDREGLDNEQFF. In DNA form, the CDR3 reads TGCGCCAGCAGTGATCGGGAGGGCCTCGACAATGAGCAGTTCTTC.

This clone was picked up a small number of times. The genes are TRBV10-3 and TRBJ1-1; the D gene is possibly TRBD1 (5 bases). Germline V lookup: CDR1 ENHRY, CDR2 SYGVKD. This CDR3 has 15 residues. V was clipped by 3 bases and J by 0 bases, with 11 bases between them. The CDR3 loop is CAISENQGVNTEAFF. CDR3 DNA: TGTGCCATCAGTGAAAATCAGGGAGTGAACACTGAAGCTTTCTTT.

As DNA, the CDR3 is TGTGCCAGCAGTGGCCCCGGGACAGCAGGACCCTACGAGCAGTACTTC. It specifies CASSGPGTAGPYEQYF. The chain carries TRBV6-1 and TRBJ2-7, with 7 bases that match TRBD1. CDR3 length: 16 residues. From germline, CDR1 is MNHNS and CDR2 SASEGT. V gave up 4 bases and J gave up 2 bases; unmatched junction bases: 11.

The rearrangement uses TRBV27 and TRBJ2-2, with D hard to call. This CDR3 spans 14 amino acids. CDR1 and CDR2 from the germline V gene are MNHEY and SMNVEV (reference sequence). Trimming took off 5 bases at V and 2 bases at J, with 9 bases between the two ends. Here the CDR3 reads CASSAIINTGELFF. CDR3 in DNA: TGTGCCAGCAGTGCAATCATCAACACCGGGGAGCTGTTTTTT.